Below are 25 T cell receptor beta chains sequenced from a single sample in a study of blood T cell repertoires in COVID-19. TCRdb's copy holds only in-frame clones and misses some; the assay was immunoSEQ multiplex PCR. This table has about 170,000 clones, 70% to 85% appearing once. Source material: peripheral blood. The receptor set was obtained from a man between 60 and 70 years old who had recovered from COVID-19.

This rearrangement joins TRBV6-5 to TRBJ2-7, with TRBD1 matching 11 bases. Germline values: CDR1 MNHEY, CDR2 SVGAGI. The CDR3 has 15 amino acids. V lost 6 bases to trimming and J lost 4 bases; unmatched junction nucleotides: 8. CDR3 region: CASSAGTGGGYEQYF. CDR3 DNA sequence: TGTGCCAGCAGCGCCGGGACAGGGGGAGGTTACGAGCAGTACTTC.

V and J are TRBV5-1 and TRBJ2-1, with D possibly matching TRBD1 (6 bases). Looked up from germline, CDR1 is SGHRS and CDR2 is YFSETQ. The CDR3 length is 14 residues. Trimming shortened V by 5 bases and J by 3 bases, and 12 bases separated the two germline ends. The CDR3 DNA is TGCGCCAGCAGTCCTCTGGACAGCTACAATGAGCAGTTCTTC. It is translated as CASSPLDSYNEQFF. The full variable domain, rest sourced from reference TRBV5-1 and TRBJ2-1, is KAGVTQTPRYLIKTRGQQVTLSCSPISGHRSVSWYQQTPGQGLQFLFEYFSETQRNKGNFPGRFSGRQFSNSRSEMNVSTLELGDSALYLCASSPLDSYNEQFFGPGTRLTVL.

The chain joins TRBV19 to TRBJ1-2, with 8 bases lining up with TRBD1. The CDR3 has 14 residues. Germline V gene sequence: CDR1 LNHDA, CDR2 SQIVND (reference sequence). The V gene end was trimmed by 6 bases and the J gene end by 7 bases; junction bases not matched to a gene: 10. The CDR3 is CASRTGGAPGGYTF. The CDR3 bases are TGTGCCAGTAGAACAGGGGGGGCCCCTGGTGGCTACACCTTC. Using reference TRBV19 and TRBJ1-2 for the parts outside the CDR3, the full variable domain is DGGITQSPKYLFRKEGQNVTLSCEQNLNHDAMYWYRQDPGQGLRLIYYSQIVNDFQKGDIAEGYSVSREKKESFPLTVTSAQKNPTAFYLCASRTGGAPGGYTFGSGTRLTVV.

A few counts support this clone. CDR3: CASSPSGSSYEQYF. CDR3 sequence (DNA): TGTGCCAGCAGCCCAAGCGGTAGCTCCTACGAGCAGTACTTC. The V gene is TRBV7-2, the J gene TRBJ2-7; D possibly corresponds to TRBD2 (5 bases). Trimming removed 5 bases at V and 0 bases at J, with 11 bases between. Germline CDR1 is SGHTA and CDR2 is FQGNSA. The CDR3 spans 14 residues. Based on the CDR3 plus reference TRBV7-2 and TRBJ2-7, the full variable domain is GAGVSQSPSNKVTEKGKDVELRCDPISGHTALYWYRQSLGQGLEFLIYFQGNSAPDKSGLPSDRFSAERTGGSVSTLTIQRTQQEDSAVYLCASSPSGSSYEQYFGPGTRLTVT.

The rearrangement links TRBV18 to TRBJ2-4; possibly TRBD1 for D (6 bases). V lost 0 bases, J lost 0 bases, and 9 bases lay in between. The germline V gene has CDR1 KGHSH and CDR2 LQKENI. This CDR3 region has 16 residues. The CDR3 bases are TGTGCCAGCTCACCACCGGGACAAGGAGCCAAAAACATTCAGTACTTC. The encoded protein is CASSPPGQGAKNIQYF.

The chain employs TRBV18 and TRBJ2-4; 9 bases are shared with TRBD1. The V and J ends lost 5 bases and 0 bases, in that order; junction bases with no gene match: 5. From germline, CDR1 is KGHSH and CDR2 LQKENI. This CDR3 is 16 amino acids long. CDR3 nucleotide sequence: TGTGCCAGCTCAAAACAGGGGGCCGTAGCCAAAAACATTCAGTACTTC. Its protein product is CASSKQGAVAKNIQYF.

The chain couples TRBV7-6 to TRBJ2-7, with 9 bases matching TRBD2. Germline values: CDR1 SGHVS, CDR2 FNYEAQ. The CDR3 covers 15 residues. J was trimmed by 1 base and V by 5 bases; bases with no gene match: 6. For the CDR3, the DNA is TGTGCCAGCAGCCCCTTAGCGGGGGCTTCCTACGAGCAGTACTTC. It codes for CASSPLAGASYEQYF.

V is TRBV7-2 and J is TRBJ2-7; D is perhaps TRBD1 (6 bases). Germline CDR1 SGHTA, CDR2 FQGNSA. The CDR3 is made up of 16 amino acids. With 5 bases removed from V and 0 bases from J, the gap between germline ends came to 17 bases. This chain's CDR3 is CASSHSLRTVSYEQYF. As DNA, the CDR3 is TGTGCCAGCAGCCACAGCCTAAGGACAGTCTCCTACGAGCAGTACTTC.

The chain links TRBV14 to TRBJ1-4; no clear D gene. V was clipped by 2 bases and J by 3 bases, with 25 bases between them. Germline CDR1 SGHDN, CDR2 FVKESK. CDR3 length: 20 amino acids. DNA of the CDR3: TGTGCCAGCAGCCAAACCTCCCCGGGGTTCGGCCCACGCCCTAATGAAAAACTGTTTTTT. It translates to CASSQTSPGFGPRPNEKLFF.

The chain uses TRBV3-1 (or the pseudogene TRBV3-2) and TRBJ1-5; TRBD1 is a possible D gene (5 bases). This CDR3 has 17 residues. Germline lookup yields CDR1 LGHDT and CDR2 YNNKEL (reference sequence). Between the trimmed V and J ends, which lost 1 base and 3 bases, there was a span of 16 bases. The CDR3 region has the DNA TGTGCCAGCAGCCAAGGGTGGGAGGGGCTTTTCAATCAGCCCCAGCATTTT. It yields the protein CASSQGWEGLFNQPQHF.

This chain links TRBV30 with TRBJ2-5; tentative D call: TRBD2 (5 bases). This CDR3 region has 15 residues. Germline loops: CDR1 GTSNPN, CDR2 SVGIG (reference sequence). The V end was cut by 0 bases, the J end by 10 bases, with 21 bases between. CDR3 sequence (DNA): TGTGCCTGGAGTGTAAGGCCACCTCCGGGAATTCTCCAGTACTTC. Amino acid sequence: CAWSVRPPPGILQYF.

This chain links TRBV5-1 with TRBJ2-5, with TRBD2 matching 10 bases. This CDR3 comprises 15 residues. Trimming at V came to 4 bases and at J to 4 bases, leaving 7 bases not matched to a gene. Germline V gives CDR1 SGHRS, CDR2 YFSETQ. CDR3 DNA sequence: TGCGCCAGCAGCATCGATAGCGGGGGGTTAGAGACCCAGTACTTC. It codes for CASSIDSGGLETQYF.

The V gene is TRBV3-1 (or the pseudogene TRBV3-2), the J gene TRBJ2-3; a possible D gene is TRBD2 (5 bases). V was shortened by 4 bases and J by 3 bases, with 14 bases between the two germline ends. This CDR3 comprises 15 residues. CDR1 LGHDT and CDR2 YNNKEL come from the germline V gene (reference sequence). The CDR3 reads CASSLHGVGTDTQYF. In nucleotides, the CDR3 is TGTGCCAGCAGCCTGCACGGGGTAGGGACAGATACGCAGTATTTT.

This chain connects TRBV5-8 to TRBJ2-2; 7 bases align to TRBD1. Germline trimming cut 0 bases from V and 6 bases from J; bases unmatched to any gene: 5. This CDR3 has 15 residues. In germline, CDR1 is SGHTS, CDR2 YDEGEE. The DNA of the CDR3 is TGTGCCAGCAGCTTGGTAGGGACAGCGGCCGGGGAGCTGTTTTTT. Protein: CASSLVGTAAGELFF.

V usage is TRBV5-1 and J usage is TRBJ2-2; TRBD2 agrees at 8 bases. CDR1 is SGHRS and CDR2 is YFSETQ in the germline V gene. The CDR3 has 15 amino acids. V dropped 6 bases and J dropped 8; count of bases not matched to a gene: 12. CDR3 nucleotides: TGCGCCAGCAATTCGGGGGGGCCGCCCCCTGGGGAGCTGTTTTTT. The encoded protein is CASNSGGPPPGELFF.

V and J are TRBV3-1 (or the pseudogene TRBV3-2) and TRBJ1-5; 8 bases agree with TRBD1. The V segment lost 3 bases and the J segment 4 bases; nucleotides outside the gene matches: 14. The CDR3 sequence is 18 residues long. Germline CDR1 and CDR2: LGHDT and YNNKEL (reference sequence). The CDR3 here is CASSHSWTGSVQNQPQHF. The CDR3 bases are TGTGCCAGCAGCCATTCCTGGACAGGGTCGGTCCAGAATCAGCCCCAGCATTTT.

This clone came up once. V and J are TRBV11-2 and TRBJ2-1, with unresolved D. CDR1 is SGHAT, CDR2 FQNNGV, per germline. This CDR3 is built from 11 residues. Trimming removed 1 base at V and 10 bases at J, with 5 bases between. CDR3 DNA sequence: TGTGCCAGCAGCTTAGTGGCAGAGCAGTTCTTC. Its translation: CASSLVAEQFF.

A few counts support this clone. J is TRBJ1-1 and V is TRBV3-1 (or the pseudogene TRBV3-2); D might be TRBD1 (5 bases). This CDR3 is built from 13 residues. Trimming pared 1 base from V and 6 bases from J, leaving 9 bases between. Germline CDR1 LGHDT, CDR2 YNNKEL (reference sequence). CDR3 DNA sequence: TGTGCCAGCAGCCAAGGGCCAGGGTCTGAAGCTTTCTTT. Amino acid sequence: CASSQGPGSEAFF.

The chain combines TRBV24-1 with TRBJ1-3, with D tentatively TRBD1 (6 bases). Trimming removed 3 bases at V and 2 bases at J, with 10 bases between. The CDR3 contains 15 residues. Germline assignment: CDR1 KGHDR and CDR2 SFDVKD. The CDR3 DNA reads as TGTGCCACCAGTGATCCCGGGACACCTGGAAACACCATATATTTT. Translated, it gives CATSDPGTPGNTIYF.

The chain couples TRBV5-1 to TRBJ2-3, with TRBD1 matching over 9 bases. The CDR3 is 16 residues long. V shed 2 bases and J 3 bases; nucleotides not matched to a gene: 7. Germline CDR1 SGHRS, CDR2 YFSETQ. The CDR3 region has the DNA TGCGCCAGCAGCTTTACCCGGGACAGGGCTACAGATACGCAGTATTTT. This encodes CASSFTRDRATDTQYF.

This clone was seen once. V usage is TRBV10-3 and J usage is TRBJ1-4; maybe TRBD1 (6 bases). The length of the CDR3 is 15 residues. Trimming stripped 2 bases from V and 5 bases from J, with 12 bases between. In germline, CDR1 is ENHRY, CDR2 SYGVKD. The CDR3 here is CAISEPTGGNEKLFF. The CDR3 coding sequence is TGTGCCATCAGTGAGCCGACAGGTGGAAATGAAAAACTGTTTTTT.

In its sample, this clone was seen once. The chain combines TRBV2 with TRBJ2-7, with D possibly TRBD1 on 6 matching bases. Looked up from germline, CDR1 is SNHLY and CDR2 is FYNNEI. The CDR3 contains 12 residues. With 6 bases removed from V and 4 bases from J, the gap between germline ends came to 10 bases. DNA for the CDR3: TGTGCCAGCAGACAGGGTAATTACGAGCAGTACTTC. Translated: CASRQGNYEQYF.

V usage is TRBV5-6 and J usage is TRBJ2-1; 8 bases line up with TRBD1. J gave up 1 base and V 6 bases, and 9 bases lay outside the gene matches. This CDR3 contains 16 residues. Germline V lookup: CDR1 SGHDT, CDR2 YYEEEE. CDR3 in amino acids: CASTLDRAGSYNEQFF. The CDR3 coding sequence is TGTGCCAGCACGCTGGACAGGGCGGGGTCCTACAATGAGCAGTTCTTC.

The chain has TRBV3-1 (or the pseudogene TRBV3-2) and TRBJ1-1, with D perhaps matching TRBD1 (6 bases). The germline CDR1 and CDR2 sequences are LGHDT and YNNKEL (reference sequence). This CDR3 is 15 amino acids long. V was trimmed by 1 base and J by 4 bases, leaving 13 bases between them. The CDR3 sequence: CASSQVGGAGTEAFF. The CDR3, as DNA: TGTGCCAGCAGCCAAGTTGGGGGCGCAGGCACTGAAGCTTTCTTT.

This clone was seen only once. The chain employs TRBV21-1 and TRBJ1-2; TRBD1 is the table's D call, not checked against the DNA. TRBV21-1 is designated a pseudogene. The CDR3 runs to 13 residues. CDR3 in amino acids: CAIQPDTNYGYTF. CDR3 in DNA: TGTGCCATTCAGCCGGACACTAACTATGGCTACACCTTC.